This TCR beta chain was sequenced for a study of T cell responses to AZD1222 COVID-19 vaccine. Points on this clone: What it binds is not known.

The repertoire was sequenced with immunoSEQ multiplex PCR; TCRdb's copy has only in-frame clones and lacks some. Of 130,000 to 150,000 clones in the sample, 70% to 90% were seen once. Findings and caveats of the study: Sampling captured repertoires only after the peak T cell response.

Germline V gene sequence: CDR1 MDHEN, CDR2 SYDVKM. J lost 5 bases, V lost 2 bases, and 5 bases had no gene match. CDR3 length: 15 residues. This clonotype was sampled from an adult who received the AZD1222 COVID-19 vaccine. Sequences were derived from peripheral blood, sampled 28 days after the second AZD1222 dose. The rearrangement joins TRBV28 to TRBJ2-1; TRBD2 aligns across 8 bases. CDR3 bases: TGTGCCAGCAGTTTAGCAGGTAGCGGGGACAATGAGCAGTTCTTC. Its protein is CASSLAGSGDNEQFF.